This paragraph covers one T cell receptor beta chain sequence. The target antigen is unknown. Constant-segment primers served in 5'RACE that generated TCR alpha and TCR beta cDNA libraries bearing sample barcodes and UMIs. TCRdb reprocessed the 5' RACE reads with MiXCR, giving one entry per CDR3 protein. Of some 280,000 distinct CDR3 sequences listed, about a sixth are singletons. This sample is part of a study of T-cell memory formation after mild COVID-19. The CDR3 totals 15 residues. Germline assignment: CDR1 SGHTA and CDR2 FQGNSA. V lost 6 bases and J lost 6; bases outside the gene matches: 12. Overall study results and limits: Some clones that responded were present in memory (sampled pre-infection), which suggests cross-reactive memory joined. CD4+ contracting clones lay mainly in CM and EM, CD8+ ones in EMRA.

V usage is TRBV7-2 and J usage is TRBJ2-3; TRBD1 matches 7 bases. The TCR comes from a man in his late teens or twenties who had mild COVID-19 (a few samples of this study predate the infection). Cell type and time point are not known. The source material was PBMCs or a T cell subset sorted from them (not recorded which). Here the CDR3 reads CASRGTGAAIDTQYF. DNA of the CDR3: TGTGCCAGCAGGGGAACAGGGGCCGCCATTGATACGCAGTATTTT. Based on the CDR3 plus reference TRBV7-2 and TRBJ2-3, the full variable domain is GAGVSQSPSNKVTEKGKDVELRCDPISGHTALYWYRQSLGQGLEFLIYFQGNSAPDKSGLPSDRFSAERTGGSVSTLTIQRTQQEDSAVYLCASRGTGAAIDTQYFGPGTRLTVL.